The entry below gives a single T cell receptor (beta chain) sequence along with its context. The antigen remains undetermined. The sample belongs to a study of T cell responses to AZD1222 COVID-19 vaccine. The CDR3 runs to 16 residues. V lost 7 bases and J lost 1, with 19 bases in between. Germline CDR1 is SEHNR and CDR2 is FQNEAQ (reference sequence). Study-level findings and limits: Two doses of AZD1222 preceded a rise in Spike-specific TCR breadth and depth. Close to half of all spike-specific TCRs reportedly target regions of the variants that are unmutated.

Some clones are missing from TCRdb's copy, which holds only in-frame ones; the method was immunoSEQ multiplex PCR. The table records some 200,000 clones, approximately 95% of them present only once. Sequencing was performed on peripheral blood, taken on day 0 of AZD1222 vaccination. The sequence came from an adult in good health. The gene calls are TRBV7-9 and TRBJ2-5; D is perhaps TRBD1 (9 bases). Here the CDR3 reads CASNTGGTGPQETQYF. Written as DNA, the CDR3 is TGTGCCAGCAACACGGGGGGGACAGGGCCCCAAGAGACCCAGTACTTC.